The T cell receptor beta chain under discussion was sequenced for a study of identical twins. The V gene's germline CDR1 is SGHTA and CDR2 FQGNSA. The V gene lost 0 bases and the J gene lost 1 base, with 12 bases spanning the gap. The length of the CDR3 is 17 residues. TCRdb processed the 5' RACE reads anew with MiXCR; each CDR3 protein has one entry. The sample includes some 300,000 distinct CDR3 sequences, around an eighth of them seen just once. In addition, the sample was reused for a study of yellow fever vaccine responses in identical twins.

This chain connects TRBV7-2 to TRBJ2-2; no firm D call. This TCR was recovered from a woman between 18 and 29 years old in good health. The source material was CD8+ T cells sorted from blood. The CDR3 DNA reads as TGTGCCAGCAGCTTAGCGCGGCTGAAAGTGAACACCGGGGAGCTGTTTTTT. Protein sequence: CASSLARLKVNTGELFF. Based on the CDR3 plus reference TRBV7-2 and TRBJ2-2, the full variable domain is GAGVSQSPSNKVTEKGKDVELRCDPISGHTALYWYRQSLGQGLEFLIYFQGNSAPDKSGLPSDRFSAERTGGSVSTLTIQRTQQEDSAVYLCASSLARLKVNTGELFFGEGSRLTVL.